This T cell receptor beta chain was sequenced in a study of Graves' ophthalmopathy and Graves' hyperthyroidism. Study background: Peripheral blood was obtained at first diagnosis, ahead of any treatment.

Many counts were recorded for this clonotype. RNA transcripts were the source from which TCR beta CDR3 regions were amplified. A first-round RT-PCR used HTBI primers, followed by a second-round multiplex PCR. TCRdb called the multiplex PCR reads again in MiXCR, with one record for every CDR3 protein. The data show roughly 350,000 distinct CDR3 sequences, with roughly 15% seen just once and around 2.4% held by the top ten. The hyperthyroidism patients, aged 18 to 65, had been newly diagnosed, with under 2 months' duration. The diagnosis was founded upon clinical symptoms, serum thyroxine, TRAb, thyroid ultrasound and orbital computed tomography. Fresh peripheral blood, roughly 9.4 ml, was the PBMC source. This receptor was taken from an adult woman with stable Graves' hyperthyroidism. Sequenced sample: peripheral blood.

The CDR3 spells CASRQGLAGRETQYF. The CDR3 bases are TGTGCCAGCAGGCAGGGACTAGCGGGGCGAGAGACCCAGTACTTC. The V call is TRBV6-5, the J call TRBJ2-5; 13 bases are shared with TRBD2. The CDR3 has 15 amino acids. The trim removed 6 bases at V and 4 bases at J, leaving 5 bases unmatched. The germline CDR1 and CDR2 sequences are MNHEY and SVGAGI.